The 5 T cell receptor beta chains listed next were all sequenced from one sample in a study of human T cells and chemical hapten exposure. TCRdb processed the RACE reads anew with MiXCR; each CDR3 protein has one entry. The table lists about 82,000 distinct CDR3 sequences, around 13% of them singletons. This sample's time point: patch test 3, about 24 weeks after DPC sensitization. Treatment in this sample: therapeutic diphenylcyclopropenone sensitization with weekly scalp DPC. The sequencing here drew on whole blood, taken in connection with sensitization to the hapten diphenylcyclopropenone (DPC). These receptors originate from a woman in her forties or fifties with alopecia areata. Some clones in this sample may be carry-over from other donors' samples.

This clonotype was seen once. The chain recombines TRBV13 with TRBJ1-6; D possibly corresponds to TRBD1 (6 bases). Deletions cut 5 bases from V and 2 bases from J, with 13 bases between. The CDR3 is 16 residues long. Germline V gene sequence: CDR1 PRHDT, CDR2 FYEKMQ (reference sequence). CDR3 in amino acids: CASSLKQGAYNSPLHF. In DNA, the CDR3 is TGTGCCAGCAGCCTAAAACAGGGAGCCTATAATTCACCCCTCCACTTT.

The sample holds many counts of this clonotype. The J gene is TRBJ2-3, the V gene TRBV29-1, with TRBD2 identical over 11 bases. CDR3 length equals 16 residues. From germline, CDR1 is SQVTM and CDR2 ANQGSEA. After removal of 7 bases from V and 3 bases from J, the junction contained 12 bases not matched to a gene. The DNA of the CDR3 is TGCAGCGCCAAATCGGCTAGCGGGAGGACTACAGATACGCAGTATTTT. Protein sequence: CSAKSASGRTTDTQYF.

The chain employs TRBV10-2 and TRBJ1-1; D unresolved. The V end was cut by 0 bases, the J end by 3 bases, with 14 bases between. Looked up from germline, CDR1 is WSHSY and CDR2 is SAAADI. The CDR3 loop spans 16 amino acids. The chain's CDR3 is CASSESPGSSHTEAFF. CDR3 DNA: TGCGCCAGCAGTGAGTCGCCGGGGAGTTCCCACACTGAAGCTTTCTTT.

V gene TRBV7-2 combines with J gene TRBJ2-2; possibly TRBD2 for D (5 bases). V was trimmed by 2 bases and J by 0 bases, leaving 13 bases between them. The germline CDR1 and CDR2 sequences are SGHTA and FQGNSA. This CDR3 region has 17 residues. Written as DNA, the CDR3 is TGTGCCAGCAGCTTATTTAGCCTAGCCACGAACACCGGGGAGCTGTTTTTT. It codes for CASSLFSLATNTGELFF.

The chain links TRBV29-1 to TRBJ2-4; possibly TRBD1 or TRBD2 for D (6 bases each). Germline assignment: CDR1 SQVTM and CDR2 ANQGSEA. This CDR3 has 13 residues. V gave up 4 bases and J gave up 8 bases, with 15 bases separating them. CDR3 DNA sequence: TGCAGCGTTGGAGGGGGGCCGGGATACATTCAGTACTTC. This encodes CSVGGGPGYIQYF.